Listed below are T cell receptor beta chains from one sample, sequenced in a study of blood T cell repertoires in COVID-19. Some clones are missing from TCRdb's copy, which holds only in-frame ones; the method was immunoSEQ multiplex PCR. The sample consists of 75,000 to 90,000 clones, about 82% of them appearing once. Material: peripheral blood. These receptors were taken from a man at least 80 years old with active or convalescent COVID-19. Both conserved end residues are part of each CDR3. The order of the fields is J gene, clone size, V gene, D gene, CDR3 DNA, CDR3 protein. D genes are given only for firm matches. Some rows mark clone size as missing; the rest say once, few, many or name a class of expanded clone.

TRBJ1-5,NA,TRBV19,NA,TGTGCCAGTAGTATCGGGATGACCCAGCATTTT,CASSIGMTQHF
TRBJ1-1,once,TRBV5-1,NA,TGCGCCACCAAGACAGAGATGAACACTGAAGCTTTCTTT,CATKTEMNTEAFF
TRBJ1-2,once,TRBV29-1,NA,TGCAGCGTTCAAGGACAAACCAACTATGGCTACACCTTC,CSVQGQTNYGYTF
TRBJ2-1,NA,TRBV9,TRBD2,TGTGCCAGCAGCGTAGGGCTTCCTAGCGGGATGCCTGAGTACAATGAGCAGTTCTTC,CASSVGLPSGMPEYNEQFF
TRBJ2-1,NA,TRBV29-1,TRBD1,TGCAGCGGTGGACAGGGGTCTGGCAATGAGCAGTTCTTC,CSGGQGSGNEQFF
TRBJ1-1,NA,TRBV19,NA,TGTGCCAGTAGTATAGATCGGGGGAAGAACACTGAAGCTTTCTTT,CASSIDRGKNTEAFF
TRBJ2-2,NA,TRBV11-2,TRBD2,TGTGCCAGCAGCTTAAGGCGGGAGAGAACCGGGGAGCTGTTTTTT,CASSLRRERTGELFF
TRBJ2-1,NA,TRBV10-1,TRBD2,TGCGCCAGCTCATGGGGGGGGGATGAGCAGTTCTTC,CASSWGGDEQFF
TRBJ2-1,NA,TRBV29-1,TRBD2,TGCAGCGTCGAACCGACTAGCGGGAAAGGTTATGAGCAGTTCTTC,CSVEPTSGKGYEQFF
TRBJ1-4,NA,TRBV7-9,TRBD1,TGTGCCAGCAGCTTAGGGACAGGGACTGCAACTAATGAAAAACTGTTTTTT,CASSLGTGTATNEKLFF
TRBJ1-2,NA,TRBV19,TRBD1,TGTGCCAGTAGTACCGGGACAGGATTTGGCTACACCTTC,CASSTGTGFGYTF
TRBJ2-5,NA,TRBV2,NA,TGTGCCAGCAGTGGGGCTAGGGGGTACCAAGAGACCCAGTACTTC,CASSGARGYQETQYF
TRBJ1-1,NA,TRBV27,NA,TGTGCCAGCAGTTTTTTGTCTACCCAAAAGTTTCCTGAAGCTTTCTTT,CASSFLSTQKFPEAFF
TRBJ1-2,NA,TRBV28,NA,TGTGCCAGCAGTCGAGGACAGTGGGATGGCTACACCTTC,CASSRGQWDGYTF
TRBJ2-5,NA,TRBV6-5,TRBD1,TGTGCCAGCAGAAGGGACAGGGGCCCGAAAGAGACCCAGTACTTC,CASRRDRGPKETQYF
TRBJ1-3,few,TRBV19,TRBD1,TGTGCCAGTAGTTCGACAGGGGTCGGAAACACCATATATTTT,CASSSTGVGNTIYF
TRBJ1-1,NA,TRBV19,TRBD1,TGTGCCAGTAGTCGGACAGGGAACACTGAAGCTTTCTTT,CASSRTGNTEAFF
TRBJ2-1,NA,TRBV7-2,TRBD2,TGTGCCAGCAGCTTAGAAGCGGGAGGTCTCCCTTACAATGAGCAGTTCTTC,CASSLEAGGLPYNEQFF
TRBJ1-1,NA,TRBV19,NA,TGTGCCAGTAGTACAAAATCGGACACCTCAATTCGGGTGAACACTGAAGCTTTCTTT,CASSTKSDTSIRVNTEAFF
TRBJ2-3,NA,TRBV29-1,NA,TGCAGCGTTGTGTACTCTGCAGGATCGCAGTATTTT,CSVVYSAGSQYF
TRBJ2-2,NA,TRBV5-6,TRBD1,TGTGCCAGCAGCGGACGGACAGGGGGCAGGCTGAATACCGGGGAGCTGTTTTTT,CASSGRTGGRLNTGELFF
TRBJ1-5,NA,TRBV9,NA,TGTGCCAGCAGCGTATCGCCAGACAGATCCCGGCCCCAGCATTTT,CASSVSPDRSRPQHF